A selection of T cell receptor beta chains follows, all from one sample in a study of blood T cell repertoires in COVID-19. Profiled with immunoSEQ multiplex PCR; TCRdb holds only in-frame clones, not every one. This table has tens of thousands of clones, 80% to 85% appearing once. Sequences were obtained from peripheral blood. These receptors were collected from a man of 80 years or more with acute or convalescent COVID-19. Both conserved end residues are part of each CDR3. The order of the fields is J gene, clone size, CDR3 length, V gene, D gene, CDR3 DNA, CDR3 protein. A D gene is named only where the DNA matches it firmly. Part of the rows lack a size; the others show once, few, many or a class for expanded clones.

TRBJ1-3	.	13	TRBV28	.	TGTGCCAGCAGTCCGGGACTTCGGAACACCATATATTTT	CASSPGLRNTIYF
TRBJ1-5	.	14	TRBV27	.	TGTGCCAGCAGTTCAGCCCAGGGATCTCAGCCCCAGCATTTT	CASSSAQGSQPQHF
TRBJ2-7	once	15	TRBV3-1/TRBV3-2	TRBD2	TGTGCCAGCAGCCAGGACGCTAGCGGGATCTACGAGCAGTACTTC	CASSQDASGIYEQYF
TRBJ2-2	.	14	TRBV7-9	TRBD1	TGTGCCAGCAGCTTGACAGGGGTGGACGGGGAGCTGTTTTTT	CASSLTGVDGELFF
TRBJ2-7	.	15	TRBV5-1	.	TGCGCCAGCAGCGACCCGGGACTGTCTTGGGGCGAGCAGTACTTC	CASSDPGLSWGEQYF
TRBJ2-1	.	15	TRBV3-1/TRBV3-2	TRBD2	TGTGCCAGCAGTCTAGCGGGAGAAGGCCACAATGAGCAGTTCTTC	CASSLAGEGHNEQFF
TRBJ2-1	.	17	TRBV7-9	TRBD2	TGTGCCAGCAGCCCCTTAAGCCGAATAGCGGGCTACAATGAGCAGTTCTTC	CASSPLSRIAGYNEQFF
TRBJ2-7	.	12	TRBV5-1	.	TGCGCCAGCAGCTTGTTTCAGGGCGAGCAGTACTTC	CASSLFQGEQYF
TRBJ2-7	.	15	TRBV5-4	TRBD2	TGTGCCAGCAGCTTGGGAGGCGGGAGCTCCTACGAGCAGTACTTC	CASSLGGGSSYEQYF
TRBJ1-5	.	14	TRBV28	TRBD1	TGTGCCAGCAGTTGGGGACAGGTCCTTGAGCCCCAGCATTTT	CASSWGQVLEPQHF
TRBJ1-1	few	13	TRBV7-3	.	TGTGCCAGCAGCGGGGGACTAAACACTGAAGCTTTCTTT	CASSGGLNTEAFF
TRBJ2-3	.	15	TRBV5-1	TRBD1	TGCGCCAGCAGAATGGGCGGGACAGGGCCAGATACGCAGTATTTT	CASRMGGTGPDTQYF
TRBJ2-2	.	14	TRBV2	TRBD1	TGTGCCAGCAGTGTGGACAGGTGGGCCGGGGAGCTGTTTTTT	CASSVDRWAGELFF
TRBJ2-1	.	14	TRBV11-3	.	TGTGCCAGCTCCCGGGACAAAACTTACAATGAGCAGTTCTTC	CASSRDKTYNEQFF
TRBJ1-3	.	15	TRBV6-5	TRBD1	TGTGCCAGCAGCCCGACAGGGCTCCCCGGAAACACCATATATTTT	CASSPTGLPGNTIYF
TRBJ1-2	few	14	TRBV9	.	TGTGCCAGCAGCGAGGACAGCTGGAACTATGGCTACACCTTC	CASSEDSWNYGYTF
TRBJ2-2	few	15	TRBV6-5	.	TGTGCCAGCAGTTATGAGGCAGGGGCAACCGGGGAGCTGTTTTTT	CASSYEAGATGELFF
TRBJ2-7	.	15	TRBV9	.	TGTGCCAGCAGCGTAGCTACGGGGACTCTATACGAGCAGTACTTC	CASSVATGTLYEQYF
TRBJ2-2	.	17	TRBV5-1	TRBD2	TGCGCCAGCAGCCGGGGACTAGCGGGAGGGGTCACCGGGGAGCTGTTTTTT	CASSRGLAGGVTGELFF
TRBJ2-7	few	16	TRBV19	TRBD1	TGTGCCAGTAGTAAGACCCAACAGGGGTTCTCCTACGAGCAGTACTTC	CASSKTQQGFSYEQYF
TRBJ2-2	.	11	TRBV30	.	TGTGCCTGGGTGGACTTCGGGGAGCTGTTTTTT	CAWVDFGELFF
TRBJ2-1	.	11	TRBV29-1	TRBD1	TGCAGCGTTCACAGGGGTAATGAGCAGTTCTTC	CSVHRGNEQFF
TRBJ2-5	.	13	TRBV19	.	TGTGCCAGTAGTAACCGGGACCAAGAGACCCAGTACTTC	CASSNRDQETQYF
TRBJ1-1	.	13	TRBV12-3/TRBV12-4	.	TGTGCCAGCAGTACCCGGGAAGGCACTGAAGCTTTCTTT	CASSTREGTEAFF
TRBJ2-7	.	14	TRBV18	.	TGTGCCAGCTCACCAGCAGGGTTAACCTACGAGCAGTACTTC	CASSPAGLTYEQYF
TRBJ2-7	.	15	TRBV6-5	TRBD2	TGTGCCAGCAGACCCGCGGGAGGGCCGTCGGGAGAGCAGTACTTC	CASRPAGGPSGEQYF
TRBJ2-6	once	15	TRBV28	.	TGTGCCAGCAGGGACATTGGGTCTGGGGCCAACGTCCTGACTTTC	CASRDIGSGANVLTF
TRBJ2-4	.	13	TRBV7-3	.	TGTGCCAGCAGCTCAGGACAAGGAAACATTCAGTACTTC	CASSSGQGNIQYF
TRBJ1-5	.	16	TRBV7-2	.	TGTGCCAGCAGCTTAGCGGCAGGAACTTTCAATCAGCCCCAGCATTTT	CASSLAAGTFNQPQHF
TRBJ1-4	.	19	TRBV4-3	.	TGCGCCAGCAGCCAAGATCCCGGGGGTGGTGGTGCAACTAATGAAAAACTGTTTTTT	CASSQDPGGGGATNEKLFF
TRBJ1-1	.	15	TRBV4-1	.	TGCGCCAGCAGCCAAGAAAACAGAGTGAACACTGAAGCTTTCTTT	CASSQENRVNTEAFF
TRBJ2-1	.	19	TRBV7-2	TRBD2	TGTGCCAGCAGCTCCGCAGGACTAGCGGGAGGGTTAGTCTACAATGAGCAGTTCTTC	CASSSAGLAGGLVYNEQFF